The T cell receptor beta chain described here comes from a study of CD4+ T cells in melanoma. The study's findings and limits: Neoantigen-specific CD4+ T cells in melanoma reportedly had diverse differentiation states. A reported correlation linked neoantigen-specific CD4+ T cells to CD8+, macrophage and B cell function.

The method was immunoSEQ multiplex PCR; TCRdb's version includes in-frame clones alone and lacks a portion of them. The profile shows about 140,000 clones, about 90% of them singletons. A remark on this clone: Its antigen is currently unknown.

The TCR originated in a human donor with melanoma.

The CDR3 is CASSLGPGQGARNTEAFF. CDR3 nucleotides: TGCGCCAGCAGCTTGGGGCCGGGACAGGGGGCGCGAAACACTGAAGCTTTCTTT. The J gene is TRBJ1-1, the V gene TRBV5-1, with 12 nucleotides matching TRBD1. Germline V gene data show CDR1 as SGHRS and CDR2 as YFSETQ. CDR3 size: 18 residues. V shed 0 bases, J shed 2 bases, and the junction held 8 bases outside the gene matches.